Presented here are 26 T cell receptor beta chains from one specimen sequenced in a study of cytomegalovirus exposure and HLA in healthy donors. The table came from immunoSEQ multiplex PCR; TCRdb's copy has only in-frame clones and leaves some out. Of over 200,000 clones in the sample, roughly 85% were seen once. What was sequenced was PBMCs. These receptors were collected from a woman aged 18-29 years in good health and CMV-seronegative.

This sequence joins TRBV5-1 and TRBJ2-2, with 10 bases fitting TRBD1. The trim removed 4 bases at V and 4 bases at J, leaving 4 bases unmatched. CDR1 and CDR2 (germline): SGHRS, YFSETQ. The CDR3 has 15 amino acids. CDR3 loop: CASSARTGGTGELFF. The CDR3 region has the DNA TGCGCCAGCAGCGCCCGGACAGGGGGCACCGGGGAGCTGTTTTTT.

The table lists this clone with a count of one. The chain carries TRBV5-1 and TRBJ2-3; TRBD2 aligns across 7 bases. J gave up 2 bases and V 4 bases, and 7 bases lay outside the gene matches. From germline, CDR1 is SGHRS and CDR2 YFSETQ. The CDR3 covers 15 residues. The CDR3 nucleotides are TGCGCCAGCAGCGCCGCCGGGGACTACACAGATACGCAGTATTTT. Translating gives CASSAAGDYTDTQYF.

The rearrangement joins TRBV7-8 to TRBJ1-6, with 7 nucleotides matching TRBD1. From germline, CDR1 is SGHVS and CDR2 FQNEAQ. The V segment lost 1 base and the J segment 1 base; nucleotides outside the gene matches: 4. The CDR3 contains 17 residues. The CDR3 region has the DNA TGTGCCAGCAGCTTAGAAGGGGGCGGGTCCTATAATTCACCCCTCCACTTT. Translated: CASSLEGGGSYNSPLHF.

The chain links TRBV6-1 to TRBJ1-6, with 9 bases aligning to TRBD1. V shed 4 bases, J shed 6 bases, and the junction held 4 bases outside the gene matches. The CDR3 loop spans 15 amino acids. Germline V gene lookup returns CDR1 MNHNS and CDR2 SASEGT. The CDR3 DNA sequence: TGTGCCAGCAGTGGCACAGGGGGCAGTAATTCACCCCTCCACTTT. Translation gives CASSGTGGSNSPLHF.

The chain has TRBV9 and TRBJ2-1; 9 nucleotides align to TRBD2. Germline CDR1 SGDLS, CDR2 YYNGEE. CDR3 length equals 17 residues. V shed 3 bases, J shed 2 bases, and the junction held 9 bases outside the gene matches. The CDR3 loop reads CASSGETSGAPYNEQFF. CDR3 DNA: TGTGCCAGCAGCGGGGAGACTAGCGGAGCCCCCTACAATGAGCAGTTCTTC.

This clone was found a few times. The chain employs TRBV6-6 and TRBJ1-5; D possibly corresponds to TRBD1 (6 bases). V lost 0 bases and J lost 5, with 8 bases in between. Germline CDR1 MNHNY, CDR2 SVGAGI (reference sequence). This CDR3 has 14 residues. CDR3 DNA: TGTGCCAGCAGTTACTCAGGGGGGGATCAGCCCCAGCATTTT. Its translation: CASSYSGGDQPQHF.

The chain is built from TRBV7-2 and TRBJ2-7, with 7 bases identical to TRBD1. CDR1 is SGHTA and CDR2 is FQGNSA in the germline V gene. Unmatched junction bases numbered 2, after V lost 3 bases and J lost 3 bases. This CDR3 has 13 residues. CDR3: CASSLTGLYEQYF. For the CDR3, the DNA is TGTGCCAGCAGCTTGACAGGGCTCTACGAGCAGTACTTC.

V usage is TRBV5-1 and J usage is TRBJ2-3; 7 bases are shared with TRBD2. Per the germline V gene, CDR1 is SGHRS and CDR2 is YFSETQ. With V trimmed by 5 bases and J by 0 bases, 6 bases remained unmatched. The CDR3 extends over 15 amino acids. For the CDR3, the DNA is TGCGCCAGCAGGGGTAGCGGGCCTAGCACAGATACGCAGTATTTT. It specifies CASRGSGPSTDTQYF.

J is TRBJ2-7 and V is TRBV5-4; tentatively, D is TRBD2 (6 bases). This CDR3 has 14 residues. Trimming cost V 4 bases and J 0 bases, with 11 bases left between them. Germline CDR1 SGHNT, CDR2 YYREEE (reference sequence). DNA of the CDR3: TGTGCCAGCAGCGCGACTAGTAACTCCTACGAGCAGTACTTC. Protein: CASSATSNSYEQYF.

This rearrangement joins TRBV2 to TRBJ1-4; D remains ambiguous. V was trimmed by 6 bases and J by 2 bases, leaving 16 bases between them. Per germline, CDR1 SNHLY and CDR2 FYNNEI. The CDR3 is made up of 16 amino acids. CDR3 sequence reads: CASRSVFGRTNEKLFF. In nucleotides, the CDR3 is TGTGCCAGCAGGTCGGTCTTTGGGCGGACTAATGAAAAACTGTTTTTT. Based on the CDR3 plus reference TRBV2 and TRBJ1-4, the full variable domain is EPEVTQTPSHQVTQMGQEVILRCVPISNHLYFYWYRQILGQKVEFLVSFYNNEISEKSEIFDDQFSVERPDGSNFTLKIRSTKLEDSAMYFCASRSVFGRTNEKLFFGSGTQLSVL.

CDR3 DNA: TGTGCTAGTGGCCTCCCGGTGACTGAAGCTTTCTTT. This translates into CASGLPVTEAFF. This chain uses TRBV12-5 with TRBJ1-1; no reliable D call. Deletions cut 6 bases from V and 5 bases from J, with 10 bases between. Germline CDR1 LGHNT, CDR2 FRNRAP. The length of the CDR3 is 12 residues.

This clone was detected only a few times. V is TRBV21-1 and J is TRBJ1-2. TRBV21-1 counts as a pseudogene. The CDR3 consists of 14 residues. CDR3 nucleotide sequence: TGTGCCAGCACCCTGACCGCCCCTAACTATGGCTACACCTTC. This encodes CASTLTAPNYGYTF.

The chain employs TRBV7-2 and TRBJ2-7; 7 bases map to TRBD1. The CDR3 contains 15 residues. Germline V lookup: CDR1 SGHTA, CDR2 FQGNSA. The junction had 5 bases not matched to a gene; V was cut back by 1 base and J by 2 bases. The CDR3 nucleotides are TGTGCCAGCAGCTTAGGGTACGGACAGGCCTACGAGCAGTACTTC. This gives the protein CASSLGYGQAYEQYF.

Worth noting for this clone: In the same sample, other DNA sequences code for this CDR3. V gene TRBV5-4 combines with J gene TRBJ2-7; possible D gene TRBD2, 6 bases. V lost 3 bases, J lost 5 bases, and 9 bases lay in between. The CDR3 extends over 12 amino acids. CDR1 is SGHNT and CDR2 is YYREEE in the germline V gene (reference sequence). CDR3 in DNA: TGTGCCAGCAGCTGGGGGGTGGACGAGCAGTACTTC. Translating gives CASSWGVDEQYF.

The V call is TRBV7-6, the J call TRBJ1-1; D possibly corresponds to TRBD1 (6 bases). In germline, CDR1 is SGHVS, CDR2 FNYEAQ. The CDR3 has 14 amino acids. Trimming took off 1 base at V and 5 bases at J, with 11 bases between the two ends. CDR3: CASSLDRVGTEAFF. In DNA form, the CDR3 reads TGTGCCAGCAGCTTAGACAGGGTTGGGACTGAAGCTTTCTTT.

This clone appeared a single time. This rearrangement joins TRBV6-1 to TRBJ2-1; D may correspond to TRBD1 or TRBD2 (7 bases each). Trimming stripped 6 bases from V and 7 bases from J, with 19 bases between. This CDR3 comprises 15 residues. Germline values: CDR1 MNHNS, CDR2 SASEGT. For the CDR3, the DNA is TGTGCCAGCAGGACCCAGGTTCAGGGGGGGAATGAGCAGTTCTTC. Its protein is CASRTQVQGGNEQFF.

The V gene is TRBV2, the J gene TRBJ2-3; D tentatively fits TRBD1 or TRBD2 (5 bases each). Germline CDR1 is SNHLY and CDR2 is FYNNEI. Between the trimmed V and J ends, which lost 6 bases and 0 bases, there was a span of 13 bases. The CDR3 is made up of 15 amino acids. Here the CDR3 DNA reads TGTGCCAGCAGGAGGGGTGGATCTAGCACAGATACGCAGTATTTT. It codes for CASRRGGSSTDTQYF.

This clone turned up a few times. V is TRBV27 and J is TRBJ1-1; 9 bases agree with TRBD1. J lost 3 bases, V lost 4 bases, and 0 bases had no gene match. The CDR3 is 13 amino acids. Germline CDR1 is MNHEY and CDR2 is SMNVEV (reference sequence). The CDR3: CASSWTGDTEAFF. The CDR3 nucleotides are TGTGCCAGCAGTTGGACAGGGGACACTGAAGCTTTCTTT.

The sample holds many counts of this clone. The rearrangement joins TRBV2 to TRBJ2-1; 13 bases agree with TRBD2. The germline V gene has CDR1 SNHLY and CDR2 FYNNEI. The CDR3 extends over 16 amino acids. The V gene end was trimmed by 5 bases and the J gene end by 2 bases; junction bases not matched to a gene: 3. CDR3 in amino acids: CASSQTSGGAYNEQFF. For the CDR3, the DNA is TGTGCCAGCAGTCAAACTAGCGGGGGGGCCTACAATGAGCAGTTCTTC.

The J gene is TRBJ2-3, the V gene TRBV7-8; 9 nucleotides match TRBD2. Germline CDR1 is SGHVS and CDR2 is FQNEAQ. The CDR3 has 16 residues. V gave up 4 bases and J gave up 3 bases; unmatched junction bases: 8. CDR3 protein: CASSSGIAGATDTQYF. CDR3 nucleotides: TGTGCCAGCAGCTCCGGAATAGCGGGAGCAACAGATACGCAGTATTTT.

The chain combines TRBV7-8 with TRBJ1-5; D is unresolved. The CDR3 loop spans 15 amino acids. Trimming removed 1 base from V and 2 bases from J, with 9 bases in between. Germline lookup yields CDR1 SGHVS and CDR2 FQNEAQ. CDR3 amino acids: CASSLVLQGNQPQHF. The CDR3 nucleotides are TGTGCCAGCAGCTTAGTCCTCCAGGGCAATCAGCCCCAGCATTTT.

The chain couples TRBV5-1 to TRBJ1-1; D gene unclear. Looked up from germline, CDR1 is SGHRS and CDR2 is YFSETQ. The CDR3 covers 15 residues. V was clipped by 0 bases and J by 4 bases, with 13 bases between them. The CDR3 spells CASSLVSGYSTEAFF. In DNA, the CDR3 is TGCGCCAGCAGCTTGGTGTCCGGTTATAGCACTGAAGCTTTCTTT.

The V call is TRBV5-6, the J call TRBJ1-1; D perhaps matches TRBD1 (5 bases). The germline CDR1 and CDR2 sequences are SGHDT and YYEEEE. The CDR3 consists of 15 residues. The V end was cut by 1 base, the J end by 2 bases, with 12 bases between. CDR3 region: CASSLWWGGNTEAFF. In DNA form, the CDR3 reads TGTGCCAGCAGCTTGTGGTGGGGGGGAAACACTGAAGCTTTCTTT.

This chain connects TRBV6-5 to TRBJ1-4; D gene uncertain. CDR3 length equals 13 residues. V lost 11 bases, J lost 8 bases, and 18 bases lay in between. Germline V CDR1 and CDR2: MNHEY, SVGAGI. CDR3 bases: TGTGCCGCATCGGGAGGAAAAGAGGAAAAACTGTTTTTT. Translation: CAASGGKEEKLFF.

The chain joins TRBV27 to TRBJ1-2, with a tentative D call TRBD1 (5 bases). V dropped 5 bases and J dropped 7 bases, with 8 bases sitting between them. CDR1 MNHEY and CDR2 SMNVEV come from the germline V gene (reference sequence). The CDR3 is made up of 11 amino acids. The CDR3 DNA follows: TGTGCCAGCAGTCCAGGGTTTGGCTACACCTTC. This gives the protein CASSPGFGYTF.

V usage is TRBV27 and J usage is TRBJ2-7, with D unclear. The CDR3 spans 15 residues. Germline V gene lookup returns CDR1 MNHEY and CDR2 SMNVEV (reference sequence). V lost 7 bases and J 3 bases, leaving 19 bases between the germline ends. CDR3 nucleotides: TGTGCCAGCACCCGCGCAGGAGCAGGTCGCTACGAGCAGTACTTC. This codes for CASTRAGAGRYEQYF.